This T cell receptor beta chain stems from a study of blood T cell repertoires in COVID-19. As processed by the authors: It was from reference gene primer amplification that nucleated cell counts were estimated. Generated by immunoSEQ multiplex PCR, the TCRdb table keeps only in-frame clones and is missing some. The V and J calls and clone size were taken over from that table, and D and trimming were inferred from the DNA. The sample lists 150,000 to 200,000 clones, 80% occurring once. The origin of this receptor is a man aged 60 to 75 who had been exposed to COVID-19. The sequenced sample consisted of PBMCs or T cells enriched from blood (not recorded which).

CDR3 sequence reads: CASSYMRQAGNTIYF. Here the CDR3 DNA reads TGTGCCAGCAGTTATATGCGACAGGCAGGAAACACCATATATTTT. The rearrangement joins TRBV6-5 to TRBJ1-3, with D possibly matching TRBD1 (6 bases). Germline CDR1 MNHEY, CDR2 SVGAGI. This CDR3 has 15 amino acids. V was cut by 3 bases and J by 4 bases, with 13 bases left in between.